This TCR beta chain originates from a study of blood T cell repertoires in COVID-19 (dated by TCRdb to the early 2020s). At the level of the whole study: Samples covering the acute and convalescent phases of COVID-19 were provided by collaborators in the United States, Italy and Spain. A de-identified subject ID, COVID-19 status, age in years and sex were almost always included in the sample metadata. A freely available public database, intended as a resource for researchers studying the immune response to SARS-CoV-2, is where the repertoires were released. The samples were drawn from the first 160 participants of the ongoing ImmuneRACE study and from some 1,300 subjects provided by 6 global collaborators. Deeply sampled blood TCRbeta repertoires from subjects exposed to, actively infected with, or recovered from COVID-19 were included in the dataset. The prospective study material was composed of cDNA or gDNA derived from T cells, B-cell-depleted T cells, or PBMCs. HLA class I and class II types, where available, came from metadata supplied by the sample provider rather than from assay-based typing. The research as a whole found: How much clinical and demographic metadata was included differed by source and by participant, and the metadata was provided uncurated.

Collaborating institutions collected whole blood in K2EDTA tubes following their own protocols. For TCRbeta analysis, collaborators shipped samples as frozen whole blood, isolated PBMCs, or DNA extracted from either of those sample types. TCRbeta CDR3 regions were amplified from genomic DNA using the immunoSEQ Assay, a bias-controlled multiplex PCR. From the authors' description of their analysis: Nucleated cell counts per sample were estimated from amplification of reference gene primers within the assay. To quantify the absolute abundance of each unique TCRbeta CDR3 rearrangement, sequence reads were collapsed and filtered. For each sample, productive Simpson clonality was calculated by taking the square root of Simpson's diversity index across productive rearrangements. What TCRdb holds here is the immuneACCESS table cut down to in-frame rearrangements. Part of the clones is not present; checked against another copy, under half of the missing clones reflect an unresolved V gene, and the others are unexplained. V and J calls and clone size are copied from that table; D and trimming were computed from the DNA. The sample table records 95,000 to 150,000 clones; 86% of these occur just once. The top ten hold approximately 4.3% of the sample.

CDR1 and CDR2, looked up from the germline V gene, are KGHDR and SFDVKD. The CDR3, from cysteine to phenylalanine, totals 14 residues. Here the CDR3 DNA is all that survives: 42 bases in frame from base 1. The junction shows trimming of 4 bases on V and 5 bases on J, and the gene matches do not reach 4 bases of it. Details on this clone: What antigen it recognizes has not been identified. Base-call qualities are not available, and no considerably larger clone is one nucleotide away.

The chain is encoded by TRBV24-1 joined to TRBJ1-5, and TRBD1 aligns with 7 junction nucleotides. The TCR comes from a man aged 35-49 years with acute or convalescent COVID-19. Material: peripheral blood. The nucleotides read TGTGCCACCAGTGAGGGACAGCAGCATCAGCCCCAGCATTTT. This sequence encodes CATSEGQQHQPQHF.